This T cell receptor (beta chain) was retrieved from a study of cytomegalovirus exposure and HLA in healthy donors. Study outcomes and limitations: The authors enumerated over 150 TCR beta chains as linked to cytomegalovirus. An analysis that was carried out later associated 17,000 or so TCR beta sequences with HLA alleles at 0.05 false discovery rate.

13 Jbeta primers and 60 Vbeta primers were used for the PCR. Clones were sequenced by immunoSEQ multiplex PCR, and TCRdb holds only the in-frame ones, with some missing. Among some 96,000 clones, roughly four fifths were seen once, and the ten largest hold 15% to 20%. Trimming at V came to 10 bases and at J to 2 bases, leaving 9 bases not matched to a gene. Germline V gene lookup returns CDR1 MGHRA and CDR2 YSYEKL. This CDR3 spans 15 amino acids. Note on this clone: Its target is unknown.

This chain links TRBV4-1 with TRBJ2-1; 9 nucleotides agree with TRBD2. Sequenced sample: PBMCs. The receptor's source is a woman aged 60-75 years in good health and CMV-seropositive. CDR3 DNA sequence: TGCGCCACCGAGTCCCTAGCGGGACCCTACAATGAGCAGTTCTTC. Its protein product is CATESLAGPYNEQFF.